This T cell receptor (beta chain) stems from a study of blood T cells in healthy people across ages. Study-level results: Among T cells, TCR beta diversity per million cells dropped roughly linearly as age rose.

Each sample used at least 6 million PBMCs. The authors ran a second PCR of about 7 to 11 cycles using a sample-barcoded 5' primer and a J-beta primer mix. Each CDR3 protein gets one entry after TCRdb re-called the 5' RACE reads with MiXCR. The table lists around 1,500,000 distinct CDR3 sequences, under 30% of them singletons. This CDR3 is 14 amino acids long. V gave up 1 base and J gave up 15 bases; unmatched junction bases: 10. With respect to this clonotype: The antigen is unknown.

This sequence was found in a woman aged 30 to 39 in good health. V is TRBV12-3 or TRBV12-4 and J is TRBJ1-5; 9 bases fit TRBD1. The sequenced material came from blood. Here the CDR3 reads CASSLGTGVPPGHF. The CDR3 DNA is TGTGCCAGCAGTTTAGGGACAGGGGTCCCTCCGGGGCATTTT.